These 13 T cell receptor beta chains share one sample of origin, sequenced in a study of blood T cell repertoires in COVID-19. TCRdb keeps only in-frame clones here, not all; method: immunoSEQ multiplex PCR. The top ten hold 8.2% of the sample, which has some 180,000 clones, around 85% seen once. Specimen: peripheral blood. These TCRs come from a woman aged 55-70 years with acute or convalescent COVID-19.

The chain links TRBV11-2 to TRBJ2-1, with 11 bases lining up with TRBD2. This CDR3 contains 16 residues. CDR1 is SGHAT and CDR2 is FQNNGV in the germline V gene. J was trimmed by 6 bases and V by 6 bases; bases with no gene match: 10. The DNA of the CDR3 is TGTGCCAGCAGACGGAGGGGACTAGCGGTCATCAATGAGCAGTTCTTC. Translated: CASRRRGLAVINEQFF.

The J gene is TRBJ1-6, the V gene TRBV20-1; D gene unclear. The ends were cut back, 3 bases at V and 9 bases at J, with 12 bases in the middle. This CDR3 spans 13 amino acids. The germline gives CDR1 DFQATT, CDR2 SNEGSKA (reference sequence). CDR3: CSASLLGVSPLHF. CDR3 in DNA: TGCAGTGCTAGTCTCCTAGGAGTTTCACCCCTCCACTTT.

The V and J genes are TRBV30 and TRBJ1-1, with 9 positions matching TRBD1. This CDR3 region has 12 residues. Germline V gives CDR1 GTSNPN, CDR2 SVGIG (reference sequence). Germline trimming cut 8 bases from V and 7 bases from J; bases unmatched to any gene: 8. The CDR3 DNA reads as TGTGCCGGGGACAGGGTGGGGAGTGAAGCTTTCTTT. Its protein product is CAGDRVGSEAFF.

The gene calls are TRBV11-1 and TRBJ1-1; D is undetermined. This CDR3 comprises 12 residues. Germline lookup yields CDR1 SGHAT and CDR2 FQDESV (reference sequence). The ends were cut back, 1 base at V and 7 bases at J, with 7 bases in the middle. The CDR3 sequence: CASSLVSGEAFF. The CDR3, as DNA: TGTGCCAGCAGCTTAGTCTCGGGTGAAGCTTTCTTT.

The chain uses TRBV11-3 and TRBJ1-4; TRBD1 matches 7 bases. The length of the CDR3 is 15 residues. Germline CDR1 and CDR2: SGHNT and YENEEA. V lost 1 base and J lost 7; bases outside the gene matches: 6. The CDR3 sequence is CASSLGDRVGEKLFF. Written as DNA, the CDR3 is TGTGCCAGCAGCTTAGGAGACAGGGTCGGTGAAAAACTGTTTTTT.

This clone was observed once. The chain carries TRBV2 and TRBJ2-5; D perhaps matches TRBD1 (6 bases). The CDR3 spans 15 residues. CDR1 SNHLY and CDR2 FYNNEI come from the germline V gene. V was pared by 5 bases and J by 5 bases, with 18 bases between. The CDR3 region is CASSQDSIGVETQYF. CDR3 bases: TGTGCCAGCAGTCAGGACAGTATCGGTGTGGAGACCCAGTACTTC.

The chain employs TRBV18 and TRBJ2-1, with 14 bases matching TRBD2. Germline V gives CDR1 KGHSH, CDR2 LQKENI. The CDR3 is 17 residues long. With 2 bases clipped from V and 5 bases from J, the junction kept 5 bases outside the gene matches. The CDR3 nucleotides read TGTGCCAGCTCACCAGGGACTAGCGGGAGATCTAACAATGAGCAGTTCTTC. Its translation: CASSPGTSGRSNNEQFF.

The genes are TRBV7-9 and TRBJ2-1, with a possible D match to TRBD2 (6 bases). The germline V and J ends were trimmed by 4 bases and 2 bases, with 18 bases remaining between them. The CDR3 spans 17 residues. Germline assignment: CDR1 SEHNR and CDR2 FQNEAQ (reference sequence). The CDR3 loop reads CASSSATLAEPYNEQFF. The CDR3 DNA is TGTGCCAGCAGCTCCGCCACACTAGCTGAACCCTACAATGAGCAGTTCTTC. The variable domain in full, with the rest retrieved from reference TRBV7-9 and TRBJ2-1, is DTGVSQNPRHKITKRGQNVTFRCDPISEHNRLYWYRQTLGQGPEFLTYFQNEAQLEKSRLLSDRFSAERPKGSFSTLEIQRTEQGDSAMYLCASSSATLAEPYNEQFFGPGTRLTVL.

This chain joins TRBV7-9 and TRBJ2-1, with 8 bases matching TRBD1. The junction had 15 bases not matched to a gene; V was cut back by 6 bases and J by 5 bases. The CDR3 covers 17 residues. CDR1 and CDR2 (germline): SEHNR, FQNEAQ (reference sequence). The CDR3 loop is CASSPDRGGDGDNEQFF. CDR3 DNA: TGTGCCAGCAGTCCCGACAGGGGAGGTGACGGTGACAATGAGCAGTTCTTC.

The V and J genes are TRBV5-5 and TRBJ1-1; D is ambiguous. Germline V gives CDR1 SGHKS, CDR2 YYEKEE (reference sequence). V was shortened by 1 base and J by 1 base, with 5 bases between the two germline ends. This CDR3 has 13 residues. CDR3 bases: TGTGCCAGCAGCTTGACACCGAACACTGAAGCTTTCTTT. It encodes CASSLTPNTEAFF.

The J gene is TRBJ2-5, the V gene TRBV12-3 or TRBV12-4; D not certain. With 2 bases removed from V and 2 bases from J, the gap between germline ends came to 6 bases. This CDR3 spans 13 amino acids. CDR3 nucleotide sequence: TGTGCCAGCAGTTTACGCGGTCAAGAGACCCAGTACTTC. As protein: CASSLRGQETQYF.

This clone turned up a few times. The genes are TRBV3-1 (or the pseudogene TRBV3-2) and TRBJ1-2, with 7 bases matching TRBD1. The germline V gene has CDR1 LGHDT and CDR2 YNNKEL (reference sequence). This CDR3 contains 13 residues. Germline trimming cut 1 base from V and 7 bases from J; bases unmatched to any gene: 3. The CDR3 DNA follows: TGTGCCAGCAGCCAAGGAGGGGGCTCTGGCTACACCTTC. Residues: CASSQGGGSGYTF.

The chain employs TRBV18 and TRBJ2-7; weak D call: TRBD1 (5 bases). V was pared by 3 bases and J by 9 bases, with 15 bases between. The CDR3 covers 13 residues. CDR1 is KGHSH, CDR2 LQKENI, per germline. The CDR3 bases are TGTGCCAGCTCACCGGACCAGGGTTATAGGCAGTACGTC. Translating it yields CASSPDQGYRQYV.